This TCR beta chain is from a study of patients and donors after allogeneic stem cell transplantation. TCRdb passed the RT-PCR reads through MiXCR, listing each CDR3 protein once. The top ten clones hold about 6% of a sample with about 960,000 distinct CDR3 sequences, under 20% of them seen once. This clonotype was seen a few times. CDR3 length equals 15 residues. V was clipped by 6 bases and J by 4 bases; unmatched bases: 10. Germline V gene data show CDR1 as MNHNS and CDR2 as SASEGT. This receptor was identified in a human donor who was either an allogeneic HSCT recipient or a stem cell or donor lymphocyte infusion donor (not recorded which). It is not recorded whose cells these are; they may come from a transplant donor. Sample: blood, either unsorted or a sorted T cell fraction (not recorded which). The genes are TRBV6-1 and TRBJ2-3; 7 nucleotides align to TRBD2. In DNA form, the CDR3 reads TGTGCCAGCAGCCCTTCGGGGGGAGGGTCAGATACGCAGTATTTT. It codes for CASSPSGGGSDTQYF.